A single sample gave rise to the 11 T cell receptor beta chains below, sequenced in a study of CD8+CD57+ T cells in acquired aplastic anemia. CDR3 and TCR beta VDJ profiling relied on genomic DNA as the template. TCRdb redid the calling of the reads with MiXCR, one entry per CDR3 protein. Found here are some 180,000 distinct CDR3 sequences, 45% to 60% of them singletons; the top ten hold 13%. Before being chosen for sequencing, patients had shown CD8+CD57+ cell expansion by flow cytometry. Sequences were obtained from sorted CD4+, CD8+, or CD8+CD57+ T cells (not recorded which) from PBMCs. Every receptor here comes from a human donor with aplastic anemia.

This clonotype was counted a few times. The genes are TRBV7-8 and TRBJ2-2, with 16 positions matching TRBD2. The germline CDR1 and CDR2 sequences are SGHVS and FQNEAQ. The ends lost 4 bases at V and 6 bases at J; junction bases unmatched: 8. The CDR3 runs 18 residues. CDR3 in amino acids: CASSYLGTSGGASGELFF. CDR3 nucleotides: TGTGCCAGCAGCTACCTCGGGACTAGCGGGGGGGCCTCCGGGGAGCTGTTTTTT.

V is TRBV2 and J is TRBJ2-7, with 11 bases that match TRBD1. This CDR3 has 15 residues. Trimming took 1 base from V and 3 from J; bases not matched to a gene: 2. Germline values: CDR1 SNHLY, CDR2 FYNNEI. CDR3 amino acids: CASSEDGTGGYEQYF. CDR3 DNA sequence: TGTGCCAGCAGTGAAGATGGGACAGGGGGCTACGAGCAGTACTTC.

This chain links TRBV15 with TRBJ1-5; D is ambiguous. Trimming took off 0 bases at V and 0 bases at J, with 9 bases between the two ends. The CDR3 runs to 16 residues. Germline CDR1 LNHNV, CDR2 YYDKDF (reference sequence). As DNA, the CDR3 is TGTGCCACCAGCAGAGAGGCGGTAAGTAGCAATCAGCCCCAGCATTTT. Translation gives CATSREAVSSNQPQHF.

This rearrangement joins TRBV19 to TRBJ2-3; D unclear. This CDR3 region has 13 residues. Germline V gene lookup returns CDR1 LNHDA and CDR2 SQIVND (reference sequence). V was pared by 2 bases and J by 3 bases, with 6 bases between. As DNA, the CDR3 is TGTGCCAGTAGTATATCGACGACAGATACGCAGTATTTT. This encodes CASSISTTDTQYF.

This chain links TRBV7-2 with TRBJ2-7; 7 positions match TRBD1. Germline loops: CDR1 SGHTA, CDR2 FQGNSA. The CDR3 loop spans 15 amino acids. V shed 4 bases and J 1 base; nucleotides not matched to a gene: 7. CDR3 sequence (DNA): TGTGCCAGCAGCTACGACCGGGACAGATCCTACGAGCAGTACTTC. It yields the protein CASSYDRDRSYEQYF. Based on the CDR3 plus reference TRBV7-2 and TRBJ2-7, the full variable domain is GAGVSQSPSNKVTEKGKDVELRCDPISGHTALYWYRQSLGQGLEFLIYFQGNSAPDKSGLPSDRFSAERTGGSVSTLTIQRTQQEDSAVYLCASSYDRDRSYEQYFGPGTRLTVT.

The chain uses TRBV24-1 and TRBJ2-7, with 7 bases identical to TRBD2. The CDR3 totals 14 residues. Trimming took 6 bases from V and 6 from J; bases not matched to a gene: 10. Germline-derived CDR1 and CDR2 are KGHDR and SFDVKD. CDR3 nucleotide sequence: TGTGCCACCAGTAATCGGGGCGGGGGAGGCGAGCAGTACTTC. It translates to CATSNRGGGGEQYF.

This clonotype was seen once. CDR3 protein: CASSYYGTKTQYF. CDR3 coding DNA: TGTGCCAGCAGTTATTACGGAACCAAGACCCAGTACTTC. The rearrangement joins TRBV2 to TRBJ2-5; no definite D call. The ends were cut back, 5 bases at V and 6 bases at J, with 13 bases in the middle. Germline-derived CDR1 and CDR2 are SNHLY and FYNNEI. This CDR3 has 13 amino acids.

The V gene is TRBV15, the J gene TRBJ2-7; 8 bases align to TRBD1. J gave up 3 bases and V 0 bases, and 10 bases lay outside the gene matches. Germline V lookup: CDR1 LNHNV, CDR2 YYDKDF (reference sequence). This CDR3 contains 17 residues. CDR3 nucleotides: TGTGCCACCAGCAGAGAAAGCCAGGGGGCAGGGCGCTACGAGCAGTACTTC. This translates into CATSRESQGAGRYEQYF.

The chain couples TRBV24-1 to TRBJ2-7, with D tentatively TRBD2 (5 bases). The CDR3 runs to 14 residues. Deletions cut 6 bases from V and 1 base from J, with 12 bases between. The germline gives CDR1 KGHDR, CDR2 SFDVKD. The CDR3 DNA follows: TGTGCCACCAGTCCTACCCGGACTTCCTACGAGCAGTACTTC. It specifies CATSPTRTSYEQYF.

As concerns this clonotype: Mismatch with germline at one junction end may stem from a read error. This rearrangement joins TRBV10-3 to TRBJ2-2, with D unresolved. The CDR3 has 13 residues. From germline, CDR1 is ENHRY and CDR2 SYGVKD. The CDR3 DNA is TGTGCCAGCAGTTTCCAAGGAACCGGGGAGCTGTTTTTT. It translates to CASSFQGTGELFF.

This chain uses TRBV20-1 with TRBJ2-1; 9 nucleotides agree with TRBD2. The CDR3 sequence is 15 residues long. V lost 5 bases to trimming and J lost 6 bases; unmatched junction nucleotides: 11. CDR1 and CDR2 (germline): DFQATT, SNEGSKA (reference sequence). CDR3 region: CSARGLAGWINEQFF. The CDR3 bases are TGCAGTGCTCGAGGCCTAGCGGGATGGATCAATGAGCAGTTCTTC.